The 9 T cell receptor beta chains below all came from one sample that was sequenced in a study of long-term antiretroviral therapy in people with HIV. Version v3.0 of the immunoSEQ assay ran at survey level. The data were produced by immunoSEQ multiplex PCR, yet TCRdb's version contains in-frame clones alone and is incomplete. The sample lists approximately 30,000 clones, over 80% seen once, with 9.5% to 10% in the top ten. The specimen comprised unsorted PBMCs, sampled approximately 2.9 years after starting antiretroviral therapy. The receptors were sampled from a man younger than 40 with HIV.

This chain joins TRBV6-5 and TRBJ2-7, with 7 bases identical to TRBD1. V lost 5 bases to trimming and J lost 6 bases; unmatched junction nucleotides: 13. Germline assignment: CDR1 MNHEY and CDR2 SVGAGI. The CDR3 has 15 amino acids. The CDR3 spells CASSASGTVQSEQYF. CDR3 nucleotides: TGTGCCAGCAGTGCCTCCGGGACAGTTCAGTCCGAGCAGTACTTC.

The rearrangement uses TRBV7-9 and TRBJ1-2; D is possibly TRBD1 (5 bases). Between the trimmed V and J ends, which lost 4 bases and 6 bases, there was a span of 9 bases. The CDR3 extends over 12 amino acids. Germline lookup yields CDR1 SEHNR and CDR2 FQNEAQ (reference sequence). CDR3 sequence reads: CASSSGGNGYTF. CDR3 in DNA: TGTGCCAGCAGCTCGGGGGGTAATGGCTACACCTTC.

The chain links TRBV7-3 to TRBJ1-1; no reliable D call. The V gene lost 0 bases and the J gene lost 4 bases, with 18 bases spanning the gap. Germline values: CDR1 SGHTA, CDR2 FQGTGA. The CDR3 loop spans 17 amino acids. The CDR3: CASSLTARTRGSTEAFF. The CDR3 DNA sequence: TGTGCCAGCAGCTTAACGGCCCGGACCCGAGGTAGCACTGAAGCTTTCTTT.

The chain uses TRBV5-1 and TRBJ1-1, with no clear D. Trimming left V 3 bases short and J 1 base short, with 19 bases between. CDR3 length: 17 amino acids. CDR1 SGHRS and CDR2 YFSETQ come from the germline V gene. CDR3 in DNA: TGCGCCAGCAGCTCTCAACTCAGGACCTCGAAGAACACTGAAGCTTTCTTT. This sequence encodes CASSSQLRTSKNTEAFF.

This chain uses TRBV10-3 with TRBJ1-5; D unclear. The CDR3 is 14 amino acids. V shed 5 bases and J shed 5 bases, with 13 bases lying between them. Germline V lookup: CDR1 ENHRY, CDR2 SYGVKD. This CDR3 reads CAISPHPGHQPQHF. CDR3 coding DNA: TGTGCCATCAGTCCGCACCCCGGCCATCAGCCCCAGCATTTT.

The J gene is TRBJ2-5, the V gene TRBV25-1, with D tentatively TRBD1 (6 bases). The CDR3 runs to 15 residues. From germline, CDR1 is MGHDK and CDR2 SYGVNS. V was cut by 7 bases and J by 7 bases, with 22 bases left in between. The CDR3 DNA follows: TGTGCCAGCACCCCTAGGGGGTCCCTGCAGGGGACCCAGTACTTC. This translates into CASTPRGSLQGTQYF.

This sequence joins TRBV9 and TRBJ1-4; the D is unclear. The germline CDR1 and CDR2 sequences are SGDLS and YYNGEE. Trimming took 4 bases from V and 2 from J, leaving 15 bases between them. The CDR3 spans 16 residues. The CDR3 nucleotides read TGTGCCAGCAGCACAGACGGCCGGCCTACTAATGAAAAACTGTTTTTT. Its translation is CASSTDGRPTNEKLFF.

The gene calls are TRBV27 and TRBJ2-7, with D possibly TRBD2 on 5 matching bases. Germline V lookup: CDR1 MNHEY, CDR2 SMNVEV (reference sequence). Trimming left V 3 bases short and J 0 bases short, with 15 bases between. This CDR3 spans 16 amino acids. The CDR3, as DNA: TGTGCCAGCAGTTTGAGCGGCAGGCCCAGCTCCTACGAGCAGTACTTC. It is translated as CASSLSGRPSSYEQYF.

This rearrangement joins TRBV4-2 to TRBJ1-4; no clear D gene. Germline V gene lookup returns CDR1 LGHNA and CDR2 YNFKEQ. Trimming cost V 1 base and J 2 bases, with 11 bases left between them. The CDR3 has 16 amino acids. CDR3 sequence: CASSQGPLVTNEKLFF. The CDR3 nucleotides are TGTGCCAGCAGCCAAGGGCCCCTCGTTACTAATGAAAAACTGTTTTTT.